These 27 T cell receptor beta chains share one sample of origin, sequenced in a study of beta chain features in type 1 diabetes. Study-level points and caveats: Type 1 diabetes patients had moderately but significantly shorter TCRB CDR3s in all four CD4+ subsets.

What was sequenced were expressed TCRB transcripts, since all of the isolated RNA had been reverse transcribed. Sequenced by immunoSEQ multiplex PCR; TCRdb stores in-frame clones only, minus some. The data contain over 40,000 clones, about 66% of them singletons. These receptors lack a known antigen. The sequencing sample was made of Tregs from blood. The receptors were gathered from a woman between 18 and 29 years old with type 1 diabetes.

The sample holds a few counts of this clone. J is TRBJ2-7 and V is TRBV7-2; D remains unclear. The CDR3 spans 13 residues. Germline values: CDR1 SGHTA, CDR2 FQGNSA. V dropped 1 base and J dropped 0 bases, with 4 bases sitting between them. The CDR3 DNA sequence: TGTGCCAGCAGCTTAGACTACTCCTACGAGCAGTACTTC. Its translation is CASSLDYSYEQYF. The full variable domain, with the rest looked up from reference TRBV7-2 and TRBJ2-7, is GAGVSQSPSNKVTEKGKDVELRCDPISGHTALYWYRQSLGQGLEFLIYFQGNSAPDKSGLPSDRFSAERTGGSVSTLTIQRTQQEDSAVYLCASSLDYSYEQYFGPGTRLTVT.

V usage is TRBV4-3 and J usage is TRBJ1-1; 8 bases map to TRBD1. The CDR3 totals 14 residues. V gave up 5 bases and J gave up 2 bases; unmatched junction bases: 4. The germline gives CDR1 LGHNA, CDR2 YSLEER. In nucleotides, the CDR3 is TGCGCCAGCAGCGCTCAGGGGGCCAACACTGAAGCTTTCTTT. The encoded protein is CASSAQGANTEAFF.

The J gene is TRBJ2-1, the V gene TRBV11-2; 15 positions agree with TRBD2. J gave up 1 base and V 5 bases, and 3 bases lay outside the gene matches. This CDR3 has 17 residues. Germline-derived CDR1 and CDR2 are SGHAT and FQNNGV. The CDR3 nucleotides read TGTGCCAGCAGCAGGGGACTAGCGGGGGGATCCTACAATGAGCAGTTCTTC. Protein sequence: CASSRGLAGGSYNEQFF. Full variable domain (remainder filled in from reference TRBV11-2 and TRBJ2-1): EAGVAQSPRYKIIEKRQSVAFWCNPISGHATLYWYQQILGQGPKLLIQFQNNGVVDDSQLPKDRFSAERLKGVDSTLKIQPAKLEDSAVYLCASSRGLAGGSYNEQFFGPGTRLTVL.

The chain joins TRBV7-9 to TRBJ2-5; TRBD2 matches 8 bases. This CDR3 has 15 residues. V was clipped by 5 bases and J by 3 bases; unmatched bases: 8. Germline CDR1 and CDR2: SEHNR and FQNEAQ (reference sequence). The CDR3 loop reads CASSQGSGVEETQYF. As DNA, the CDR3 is TGTGCCAGCAGCCAGGGTAGCGGGGTTGAAGAGACCCAGTACTTC.

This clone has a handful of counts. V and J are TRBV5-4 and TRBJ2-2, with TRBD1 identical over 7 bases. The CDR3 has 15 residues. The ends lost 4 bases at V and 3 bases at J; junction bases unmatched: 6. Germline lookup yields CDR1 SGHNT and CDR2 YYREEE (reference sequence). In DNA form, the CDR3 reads TGTGCCAGCAGCCTGAGGGACAGTTACACCGGGGAGCTGTTTTTT. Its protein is CASSLRDSYTGELFF.

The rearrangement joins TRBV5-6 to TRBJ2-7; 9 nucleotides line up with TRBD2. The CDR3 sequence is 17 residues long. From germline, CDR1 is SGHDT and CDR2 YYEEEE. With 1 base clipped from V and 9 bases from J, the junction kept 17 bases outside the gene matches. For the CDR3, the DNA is TGTGCCAGCAGCTTGAAGTTTGGGCTAGCGGGATACTCGGTGCAGTACTTC. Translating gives CASSLKFGLAGYSVQYF.

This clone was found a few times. As DNA, the CDR3 is TGTGCCAGCACATACTCGGGTGGCTATGGCTACACCTTC. This sequence encodes CASTYSGGYGYTF. The chain recombines TRBV28 with TRBJ1-2; D uncertain. This CDR3 has 13 amino acids. The germline CDR1 and CDR2 sequences are MDHEN and SYDVKM. Trimming stripped 7 bases from V and 4 bases from J, with 13 bases between.

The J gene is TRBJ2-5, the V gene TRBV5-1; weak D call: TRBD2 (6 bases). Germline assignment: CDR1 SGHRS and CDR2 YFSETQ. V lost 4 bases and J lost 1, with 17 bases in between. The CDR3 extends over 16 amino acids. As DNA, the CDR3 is TGCGCCAGCAGCGGGAGGTCCCTAAGGGGCCAAGAGACCCAGTACTTC. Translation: CASSGRSLRGQETQYF.

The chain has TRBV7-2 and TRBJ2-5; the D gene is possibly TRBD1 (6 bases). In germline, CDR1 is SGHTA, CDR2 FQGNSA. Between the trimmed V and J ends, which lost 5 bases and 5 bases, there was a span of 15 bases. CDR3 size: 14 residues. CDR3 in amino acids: CASSPGDRWETQYF. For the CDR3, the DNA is TGTGCCAGCAGCCCAGGGGACCGGTGGGAGACCCAGTACTTC.

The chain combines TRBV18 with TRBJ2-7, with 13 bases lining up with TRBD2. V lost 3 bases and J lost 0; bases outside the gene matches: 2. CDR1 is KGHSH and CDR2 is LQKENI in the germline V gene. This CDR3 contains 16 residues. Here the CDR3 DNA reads TGTGCCAGCTCACCTAGACTAGCGGGAGGCTCCTACGAGCAGTACTTC. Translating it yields CASSPRLAGGSYEQYF.

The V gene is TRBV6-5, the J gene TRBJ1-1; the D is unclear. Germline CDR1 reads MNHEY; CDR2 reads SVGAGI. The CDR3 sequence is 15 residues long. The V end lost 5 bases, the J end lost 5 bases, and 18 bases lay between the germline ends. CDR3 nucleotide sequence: TGTGCCAGCAGTAGCCACGGCGGCGGGAGGACTGAAGCTTTCTTT. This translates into CASSSHGGGRTEAFF.

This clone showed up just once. The CDR3 DNA reads TGTGCCAGCAGTGCCAATGGGGCAGGCGAGCAGTACTTC. Encoded protein: CASSANGAGEQYF. This chain links TRBV6-5 with TRBJ2-7; maybe TRBD1 (5 bases). Per germline, CDR1 MNHEY and CDR2 SVGAGI. This CDR3 is built from 13 residues. V shed 5 bases and J shed 6 bases, with 14 bases lying between them.

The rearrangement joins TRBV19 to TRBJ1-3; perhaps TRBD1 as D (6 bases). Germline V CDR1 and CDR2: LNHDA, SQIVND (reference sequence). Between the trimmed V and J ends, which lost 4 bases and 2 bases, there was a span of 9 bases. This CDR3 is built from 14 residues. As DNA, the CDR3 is TGTGCCAGTAGTACACAGGGAACTGGAAACACCATATATTTT. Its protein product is CASSTQGTGNTIYF.

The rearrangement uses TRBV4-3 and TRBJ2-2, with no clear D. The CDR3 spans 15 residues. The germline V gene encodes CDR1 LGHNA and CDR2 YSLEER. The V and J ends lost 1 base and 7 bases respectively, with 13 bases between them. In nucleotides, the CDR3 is TGCGCCAGCAGCCAAGTCGTGGCGGCCGACGGGGAGCTGTTTTTT. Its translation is CASSQVVAADGELFF.

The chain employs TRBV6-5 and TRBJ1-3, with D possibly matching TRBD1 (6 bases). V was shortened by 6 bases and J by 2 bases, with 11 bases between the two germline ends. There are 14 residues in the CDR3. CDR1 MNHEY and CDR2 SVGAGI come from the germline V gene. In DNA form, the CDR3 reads TGTGCCAGCAGCACACAGGGAACTGGAAACACCATATATTTT. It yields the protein CASSTQGTGNTIYF.

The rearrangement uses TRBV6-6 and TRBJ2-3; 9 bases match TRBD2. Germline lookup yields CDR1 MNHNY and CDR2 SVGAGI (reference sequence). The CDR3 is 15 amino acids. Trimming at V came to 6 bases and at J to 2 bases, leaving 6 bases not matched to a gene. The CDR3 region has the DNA TGTGCCAGCAGGCCTAGCGGGGCCACCACAGATACGCAGTATTTT. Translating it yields CASRPSGATTDTQYF.

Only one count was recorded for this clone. In DNA, the CDR3 is TGTGCCACCAGCAGCGCAGTACGGGAGGAGACCCAGTACTTC. Protein product: CATSSAVREETQYF. The chain employs TRBV15 and TRBJ2-5; possible D gene TRBD2, 6 bases. Deletions cut 3 bases from V and 5 bases from J, with 13 bases between. CDR1 and CDR2 from the germline V gene are LNHNV and YYDKDF (reference sequence). The CDR3 is 14 amino acids. The variable domain in full, completed from reference TRBV15 and TRBJ2-5, reads DAMVIQNPRYQVTQFGKPVTLSCSQTLNHNVMYWYQQKSSQAPKLLFHYYDKDFNNEADTPDNFQSRRPNTSFCFLDIRSPGLGDTAMYLCATSSAVREETQYFGPGTRLLVL.

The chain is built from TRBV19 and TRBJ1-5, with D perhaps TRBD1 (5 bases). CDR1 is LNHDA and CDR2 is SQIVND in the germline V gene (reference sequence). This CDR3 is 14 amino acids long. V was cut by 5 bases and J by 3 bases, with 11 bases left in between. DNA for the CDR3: TGTGCCAGTAGTCATACAGGAAACAATCAGCCCCAGCATTTT. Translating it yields CASSHTGNNQPQHF.

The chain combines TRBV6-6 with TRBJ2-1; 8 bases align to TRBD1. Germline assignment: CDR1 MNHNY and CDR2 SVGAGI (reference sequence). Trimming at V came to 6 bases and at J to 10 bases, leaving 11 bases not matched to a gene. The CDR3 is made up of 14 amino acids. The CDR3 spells CASRVDRVPSEQFF. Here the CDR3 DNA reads TGTGCCAGCAGGGTGGACAGGGTGCCCTCGGAGCAGTTCTTC.

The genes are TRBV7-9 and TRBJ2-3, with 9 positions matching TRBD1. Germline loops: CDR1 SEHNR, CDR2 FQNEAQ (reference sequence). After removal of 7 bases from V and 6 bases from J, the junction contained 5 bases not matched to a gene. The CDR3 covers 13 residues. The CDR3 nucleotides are TGTGCCAGCACCCACACAGGGGGCGATACGCAGTATTTT. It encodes CASTHTGGDTQYF.

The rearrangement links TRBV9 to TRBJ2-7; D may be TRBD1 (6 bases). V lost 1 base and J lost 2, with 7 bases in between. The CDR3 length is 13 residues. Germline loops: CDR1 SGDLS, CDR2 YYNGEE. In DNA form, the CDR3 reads TGTGCCAGCAGCGTAACAGGGACCTACGAGCAGTACTTC. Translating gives CASSVTGTYEQYF.

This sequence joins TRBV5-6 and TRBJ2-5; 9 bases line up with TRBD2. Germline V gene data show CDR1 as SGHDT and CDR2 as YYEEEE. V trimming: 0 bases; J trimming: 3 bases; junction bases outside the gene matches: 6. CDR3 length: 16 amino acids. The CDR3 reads CASSLAMRGGKETQYF. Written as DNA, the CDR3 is TGTGCCAGCAGCTTGGCCATGCGGGGGGGCAAAGAGACCCAGTACTTC.

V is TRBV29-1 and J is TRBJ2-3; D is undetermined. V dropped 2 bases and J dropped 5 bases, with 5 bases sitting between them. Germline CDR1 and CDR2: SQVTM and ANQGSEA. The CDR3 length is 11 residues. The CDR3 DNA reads TGCAGCGTTGAATCTGTAGATACGCAGTATTTT. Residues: CSVESVDTQYF.

The CDR3 reads CAIRAAGGTLSQSYEQYF. In DNA, the CDR3 is TGTGCCATCAGGGCGGCGGGAGGTACCCTGAGCCAATCCTACGAGCAGTACTTC. The chain uses TRBV10-3 and TRBJ2-7; TRBD2 agrees at 8 bases. CDR1 is ENHRY and CDR2 is SYGVKD in the germline V gene. With V trimmed by 6 bases and J by 1 base, 17 bases remained unmatched. The CDR3 spans 18 residues.

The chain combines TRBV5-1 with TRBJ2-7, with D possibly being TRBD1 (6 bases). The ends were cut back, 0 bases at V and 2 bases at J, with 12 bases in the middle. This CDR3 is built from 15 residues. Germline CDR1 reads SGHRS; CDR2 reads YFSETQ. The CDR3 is CASSLAGTFAYEQYF. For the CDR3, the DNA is TGCGCCAGCAGCTTGGCCGGGACATTCGCCTACGAGCAGTACTTC.

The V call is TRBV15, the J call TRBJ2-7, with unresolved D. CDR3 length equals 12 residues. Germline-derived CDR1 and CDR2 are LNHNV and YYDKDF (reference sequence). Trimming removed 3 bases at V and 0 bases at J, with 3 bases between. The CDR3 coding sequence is TGTGCCACCAGCAGCTACTCCTACGAGCAGTACTTC. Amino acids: CATSSYSYEQYF. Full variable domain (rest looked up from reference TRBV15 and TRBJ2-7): DAMVIQNPRYQVTQFGKPVTLSCSQTLNHNVMYWYQQKSSQAPKLLFHYYDKDFNNEADTPDNFQSRRPNTSFCFLDIRSPGLGDTAMYLCATSSYSYEQYFGPGTRLTVT.

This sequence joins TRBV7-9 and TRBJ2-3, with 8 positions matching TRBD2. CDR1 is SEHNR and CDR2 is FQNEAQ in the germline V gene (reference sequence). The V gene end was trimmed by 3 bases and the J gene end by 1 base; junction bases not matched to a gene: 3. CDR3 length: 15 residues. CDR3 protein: CASSFSRGGTDTQYF. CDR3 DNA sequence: TGTGCCAGCAGCTTCTCGCGGGGGGGCACAGATACGCAGTATTTT.